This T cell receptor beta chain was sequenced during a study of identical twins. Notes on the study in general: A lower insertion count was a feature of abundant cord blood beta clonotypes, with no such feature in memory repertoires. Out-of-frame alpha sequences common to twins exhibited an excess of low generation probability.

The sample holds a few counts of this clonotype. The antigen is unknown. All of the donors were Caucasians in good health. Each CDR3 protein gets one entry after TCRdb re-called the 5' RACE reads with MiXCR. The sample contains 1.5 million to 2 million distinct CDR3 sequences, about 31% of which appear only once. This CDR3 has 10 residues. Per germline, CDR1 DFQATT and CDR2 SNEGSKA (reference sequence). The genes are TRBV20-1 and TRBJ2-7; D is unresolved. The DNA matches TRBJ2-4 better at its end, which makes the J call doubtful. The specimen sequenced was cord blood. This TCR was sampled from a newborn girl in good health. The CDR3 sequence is CSGLQNIQYF. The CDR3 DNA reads TGCAGTGGCCTCCAAAACATTCAGTACTTC.